Following are 27 T cell receptor beta chains from one sample sequenced in a study of shared clonotypes between healthy human individuals (dated by TCRdb to about 2020). The method behind the library was the immunoSEQ multiplex PCR assay. TCRdb holds this immuneACCESS table with in-frame rearrangements only. Some clones are missing; in checked studies, unresolved V genes explain under half, and the rest has no known cause. The sample table lists 1,500,000 or so clones, around 98.5% of them with a count of one. The top ten constitute roughly 0.36% of the sample. The source material was naive CD4+ T cells sorted from blood. The cell subset or site label, read with the paper, signifies: CD45RA+ positively selected. The origin of the receptors is a man aged 25 to 40 in good health.

The chain recombines TRBV5-4 with TRBJ2-1; D perhaps matches TRBD1 (6 bases). This CDR3 region has 14 residues. Germline lookup yields CDR1 SGHNT and CDR2 YYREEE (reference sequence). V lost 1 base to trimming and J lost 4 bases, with 9 bases between them. CDR3 residues: CASSLRTAYNEQFF. As DNA, the CDR3 is TGTGCCAGCAGCTTGCGGACAGCGTACAATGAGCAGTTCTTC.

The V gene is TRBV5-1, the J gene TRBJ1-1; TRBD1 matches at 7 bases. V was pared by 0 bases and J by 4 bases, with 6 bases of the junction left unmatched. The CDR3 is made up of 15 amino acids. Germline V lookup: CDR1 SGHRS, CDR2 YFSETQ. The CDR3: CASSLDSTGTTEAFF. For the CDR3, the DNA is TGCGCCAGCAGCTTGGATTCGACAGGGACCACTGAAGCTTTCTTT.

This CDR3 reads CASSLSGRNYEQYF. The CDR3 bases are TGTGCCAGCAGCTTATCCGGACGAAACTACGAGCAGTACTTC. V usage is TRBV11-2 and J usage is TRBJ2-7; D is unresolved. Per germline, CDR1 SGHAT and CDR2 FQNNGV. The CDR3 covers 14 residues. The V and J ends lost 2 bases and 3 bases respectively, with 11 bases between them.

The chain's CDR3 is CASSLDVVGETQYF. CDR3 in DNA: TGCGCCAGCAGCTTGGACGTCGTAGGGGAGACCCAGTACTTC. The chain employs TRBV5-1 and TRBJ2-5; no definite D call. CDR1 is SGHRS, CDR2 YFSETQ, per germline. V shed 0 bases and J shed 5 bases, with 11 bases lying between them. The CDR3 length is 14 residues.

V usage is TRBV6-1 and J usage is TRBJ2-1, with a tentative D call TRBD2 (6 bases). CDR3 length: 15 amino acids. CDR1 is MNHNS, CDR2 SASEGT, per germline. Trimming removed 4 bases from V and 1 base from J, with 11 bases in between. The CDR3 reads CASSVLAPSYNEQFF. Here the CDR3 DNA reads TGTGCCAGCAGTGTTCTAGCGCCTTCCTACAATGAGCAGTTCTTC.

The rearrangement joins TRBV5-1 to TRBJ2-7; the D gene is possibly TRBD1 (5 bases). The CDR3 runs 14 residues. CDR1 and CDR2 from the germline V gene are SGHRS and YFSETQ. Trimming took 4 bases from V and 0 from J, leaving 11 bases between them. The CDR3 bases are TGCGCCAGCAGCGATGACAGCAGCTCCTACGAGCAGTACTTC. Translated: CASSDDSSSYEQYF.

As regards this clone: The sample has other DNA sequences that encode this CDR3 too. J is TRBJ2-7 and V is TRBV9; 8 nucleotides match TRBD2. Trimming at V came to 2 bases and at J to 3 bases, leaving 4 bases not matched to a gene. CDR1 and CDR2 (germline): SGDLS, YYNGEE. This CDR3 has 14 residues. CDR3 bases: TGTGCCAGCAGCGTCGGACTAGCTGGCTACGAGCAGTACTTC. Translating gives CASSVGLAGYEQYF. Supplemented by reference TRBV9 and TRBJ2-7, the full variable domain reads DSGVTQTPKHLITATGQRVTLRCSPRSGDLSVYWYQQSLDQGLQFLIQYYNGEERAKGNILERFSAQQFPDLHSELNLSSLELGDSALYFCASSVGLAGYEQYFGPGTRLTVT.

The chain has TRBV5-1 and TRBJ1-4, with TRBD1 matching 7 bases. The V gene end was trimmed by 0 bases and the J gene end by 3 bases; junction bases not matched to a gene: 17. This CDR3 contains 20 residues. Per germline, CDR1 SGHRS and CDR2 YFSETQ. This CDR3 is CASSLAVSSGQHLSNEKLFF. The DNA for the CDR3 is TGCGCCAGCAGCTTGGCCGTTTCTTCGGGACAGCACCTCTCTAATGAAAAACTGTTTTTT.

In the case of this clone: Other nucleotide sequences in the sample specify the same CDR3. This chain joins TRBV5-1 and TRBJ1-1, with D uncertain. In germline, CDR1 is SGHRS, CDR2 YFSETQ. V was pared by 5 bases and J by 0 bases, with 8 bases between. The CDR3 runs to 13 residues. The CDR3 here is CASSQAMNTEAFF. The CDR3 nucleotides are TGCGCCAGCAGTCAAGCTATGAACACTGAAGCTTTCTTT.

This chain links TRBV28 with TRBJ2-2; 8 bases align to TRBD2. V was clipped by 8 bases and J by 2 bases; unmatched bases: 4. The V gene's germline CDR1 is MDHEN and CDR2 SYDVKM. The length of the CDR3 is 14 residues. This CDR3 reads CASQSGGNTGELFF. DNA for the CDR3: TGTGCCAGCCAAAGCGGGGGAAACACCGGGGAGCTGTTTTTT.

This chain connects TRBV5-1 to TRBJ2-7; D not certain. CDR1 is SGHRS and CDR2 is YFSETQ in the germline V gene. The length of the CDR3 is 14 residues. Trimming left V 4 bases short and J 5 bases short, with 16 bases between. In DNA form, the CDR3 reads TGCGCCAGCAGCCCCACCTTAGACGTGAACGAGCAGTACTTC. Protein sequence: CASSPTLDVNEQYF.

The chain is built from TRBV28 and TRBJ2-6; tentative D call: TRBD1 (5 bases). V was trimmed by 0 bases and J by 2 bases, leaving 8 bases between them. The germline gives CDR1 MDHEN, CDR2 SYDVKM. There are 16 residues in the CDR3. The CDR3 sequence is CASSLWTEAGANVLTF. DNA for the CDR3: TGTGCCAGCAGTTTATGGACAGAAGCTGGGGCCAACGTCCTGACTTTC. The variable domain in full, with the rest retrieved from reference TRBV28 and TRBJ2-6, is DVKVTQSSRYLVKRTGEKVFLECVQDMDHENMFWYRQDPGLGLRLIYFSYDVKMKEKGDIPEGYSVSREKKERFSLILESASTNQTSMYLCASSLWTEAGANVLTFGAGSRLTVL.

The rearrangement links TRBV27 to TRBJ1-1; 9 bases agree with TRBD1. This CDR3 has 13 residues. J lost 11 bases, V lost 3 bases, and 7 bases had no gene match. CDR1 is MNHEY, CDR2 SMNVEV, per germline (reference sequence). The CDR3 reads CASSLQPGQGAFF. The CDR3 DNA reads as TGTGCCAGCAGTTTGCAACCGGGACAGGGCGCTTTCTTT.

This chain links TRBV30 with TRBJ1-5, with D possibly TRBD1 on 5 matching bases. This CDR3 spans 14 amino acids. CDR1 GTSNPN and CDR2 SVGIG come from the germline V gene (reference sequence). V was shortened by 3 bases and J by 7 bases, with 16 bases between the two germline ends. CDR3: CAWSLGGAVQPQHF. CDR3 sequence (DNA): TGTGCCTGGAGCCTTGGAGGGGCGGTACAGCCCCAGCATTTT.

This sequence joins TRBV11-2 and TRBJ2-2, with TRBD1 identical over 9 bases. The germline gives CDR1 SGHAT, CDR2 FQNNGV. After removal of 6 bases from V and 3 bases from J, the junction contained 5 bases not matched to a gene. The CDR3 covers 15 residues. The CDR3 DNA reads TGTGCCAGCAGGCACAGGGGGCCCGACACCGGGGAGCTGTTTTTT. Amino acids: CASRHRGPDTGELFF.

The chain employs TRBV28 and TRBJ1-2; no clear D gene. V was cut by 5 bases and J by 7 bases, with 17 bases left in between. CDR3 length equals 14 residues. The V gene's germline CDR1 is MDHEN and CDR2 SYDVKM. The CDR3 is CASSIRDVMGGYTF. The DNA of the CDR3 is TGTGCCAGCAGTATCCGGGATGTAATGGGTGGCTACACCTTC.

This sequence joins TRBV10-3 and TRBJ2-3; D not resolved. The length of the CDR3 is 14 residues. CDR1 and CDR2 from the germline V gene are ENHRY and SYGVKD. V lost 7 bases to trimming and J lost 1 base, with 12 bases between them. DNA of the CDR3: TGTGCCATCAAGTCGCTTCTGGGCACAGATACGCAGTATTTT. Its protein is CAIKSLLGTDTQYF.

This clone is a singleton in its sample. The chain combines TRBV11-2 with TRBJ2-7; D is undetermined. The V end was cut by 3 bases, the J end by 2 bases, with 20 bases between. The CDR3 consists of 17 residues. The germline V gene has CDR1 SGHAT and CDR2 FQNNGV. The CDR3 DNA reads TGTGCCAGCAGCTTGTCGACAACAGTCACAATTACCTACGAGCAGTACTTC. Amino acid sequence: CASSLSTTVTITYEQYF.

The rearrangement uses TRBV9 and TRBJ2-3, with D perhaps matching TRBD1 (5 bases). Germline-derived CDR1 and CDR2 are SGDLS and YYNGEE. CDR3 length equals 15 residues. Deletions cut 4 bases from V and 0 bases from J, with 12 bases between. CDR3 protein: CASSLDRASTDTQYF. DNA of the CDR3: TGTGCCAGCAGCCTCGACAGAGCTAGCACAGATACGCAGTATTTT.

This chain connects TRBV7-2 to TRBJ2-7, with TRBD1 matching 7 bases. Per the germline V gene, CDR1 is SGHTA and CDR2 is FQGNSA. With V trimmed by 4 bases and J by 4 bases, 7 bases remained unmatched. This CDR3 has 14 amino acids. The CDR3: CASSSQGLVYEQYF. In DNA form, the CDR3 reads TGTGCCAGCAGCTCACAGGGGCTCGTGTACGAGCAGTACTTC.

The chain carries TRBV9 and TRBJ2-1, with a possible D match to TRBD2 (6 bases). Germline loops: CDR1 SGDLS, CDR2 YYNGEE. This CDR3 contains 17 residues. V was trimmed by 3 bases and J by 0 bases, leaving 16 bases between them. The chain's CDR3 is CASSGTASGGSYNEQFF. CDR3 sequence (DNA): TGTGCCAGCAGCGGTACTGCCTCCGGGGGCTCCTACAATGAGCAGTTCTTC.

V and J are TRBV6-5 and TRBJ2-5; TRBD1 matches 10 bases. This CDR3 contains 15 residues. J lost 3 bases, V lost 6 bases, and 7 bases had no gene match. Looked up from germline, CDR1 is MNHEY and CDR2 is SVGAGI. The CDR3: CASRPPGQGKETQYF. DNA of the CDR3: TGTGCCAGCAGGCCTCCGGGACAGGGGAAAGAGACCCAGTACTTC.

The rearrangement links TRBV29-1 to TRBJ2-3; 12 bases match TRBD2. Trimming took 3 bases from V and 2 from J; bases not matched to a gene: 9. The CDR3 has 17 amino acids. CDR1 is SQVTM and CDR2 is ANQGSEA in the germline V gene. The CDR3 is CSVDRRLAGALTDTQYF. The CDR3 DNA reads as TGCAGCGTTGATCGTCGACTAGCGGGAGCCCTCACAGATACGCAGTATTTT.

The table lists this clone with a count of one. This chain links TRBV28 with TRBJ2-1, with a tentative D call TRBD1 (5 bases). The CDR3 sequence is 17 residues long. Germline loops: CDR1 MDHEN, CDR2 SYDVKM. V was pared by 3 bases and J by 5 bases, with 20 bases between. CDR3 coding DNA: TGTGCCAGCAGTTTCCCTTTAAGCCCGACAGATAACAATGAGCAGTTCTTC. The encoded protein is CASSFPLSPTDNNEQFF.

Remarks on this clone: One end of the junction varies from germline; a read error may be responsible. The V gene is TRBV30, the J gene TRBJ2-7; TRBD1 agrees at 7 bases. The CDR3 is 13 amino acids. Per the germline V gene, CDR1 is GTSNPN and CDR2 is SVGIG (reference sequence). The CDR3 DNA reads as TGTGCCTGGAACCACGGACAGGCTACCCCCCACGGTTTC. It yields the protein CAWNHGQATPHGF.

The chain joins TRBV5-4 to TRBJ1-4; 9 bases fit TRBD1. CDR1 is SGHNT and CDR2 is YYREEE in the germline V gene (reference sequence). CDR3 size: 14 residues. The junction had 5 bases not matched to a gene; V was cut back by 4 bases and J by 7 bases. The CDR3 here is CASSRGQGFEKLFF. CDR3 sequence (DNA): TGTGCCAGCAGCCGAGGACAGGGGTTTGAAAAACTGTTTTTT.

The rearrangement uses TRBV2 and TRBJ2-2; 7 nucleotides align to TRBD1. The CDR3 consists of 13 residues. Germline trimming cut 8 bases from V and 7 bases from J; bases unmatched to any gene: 7. Germline assignment: CDR1 SNHLY and CDR2 FYNNEI. CDR3 protein: CASGTEDGGELFF. The CDR3 DNA reads as TGTGCCAGCGGGACAGAGGACGGCGGGGAGCTGTTTTTT.